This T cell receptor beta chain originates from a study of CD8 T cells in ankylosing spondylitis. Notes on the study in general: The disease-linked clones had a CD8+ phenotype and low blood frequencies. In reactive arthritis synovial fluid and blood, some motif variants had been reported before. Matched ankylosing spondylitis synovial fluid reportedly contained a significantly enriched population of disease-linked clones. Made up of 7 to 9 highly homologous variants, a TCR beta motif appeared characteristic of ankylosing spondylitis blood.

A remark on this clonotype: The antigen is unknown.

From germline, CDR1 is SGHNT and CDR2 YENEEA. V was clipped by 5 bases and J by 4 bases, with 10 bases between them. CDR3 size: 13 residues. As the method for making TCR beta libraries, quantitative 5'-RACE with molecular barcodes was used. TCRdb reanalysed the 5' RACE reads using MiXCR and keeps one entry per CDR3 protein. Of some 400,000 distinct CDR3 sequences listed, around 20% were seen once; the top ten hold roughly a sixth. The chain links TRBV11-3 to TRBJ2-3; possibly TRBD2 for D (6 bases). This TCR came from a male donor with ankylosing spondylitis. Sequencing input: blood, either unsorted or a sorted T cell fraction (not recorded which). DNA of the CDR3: TGTGCCAGCAGCCGACTAGTGGCAGATACGCAGTATTTT. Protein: CASSRLVADTQYF.